These 18 T cell receptor beta chains originate from one sample sequenced in a study of shared clonotypes between healthy human individuals (dated by TCRdb to about 2020). The library was obtained by the immunoSEQ multiplex PCR assay. TCRdb obtained this table from immuneACCESS and retained in-frame rearrangements with V and J assigned. These tables miss some clones; where compared with another copy, unresolved V genes account for less than half of the shortfall, and the remainder is unexplained. The sample data list around 320,000 clones, and roughly 91% of these were observed just once. Around 15% of the sample is in the top ten clones. Sequencing input: memory CD8+ T cells sorted from blood. This specimen's cell subset or site label, per the study, means: CD45RO+ cells pooled with CCR7-negative TemRA cells. These TCRs come from a man between 18 and 29 years old in good health.

The V and J genes are TRBV11-3 and TRBJ1-3, with a weak D call TRBD1 (5 bases). The germline gives CDR1 SGHNT, CDR2 YENEEA. This CDR3 contains 15 residues. V gave up 5 bases and J gave up 4 bases, with 15 bases separating them. The CDR3 DNA is TGTGCCAGCAGCCAAGGACACGAAACGGGAAACACCATATATTTT. Protein: CASSQGHETGNTIYF.

This sequence joins TRBV7-9 and TRBJ2-7, with D maybe TRBD1 (6 bases). The CDR3 length is 14 residues. The V gene lost 5 bases and the J gene lost 3 bases, with 14 bases spanning the gap. CDR1 SEHNR and CDR2 FQNEAQ come from the germline V gene (reference sequence). CDR3 sequence reads: CASSVQGSVYEQYF. The CDR3 nucleotides are TGTGCCAGCAGCGTACAGGGAAGTGTCTACGAGCAGTACTTC.

The chain has TRBV29-1 and TRBJ2-1; 8 bases agree with TRBD2. The junction had 2 bases not matched to a gene; V was cut back by 3 bases and J by 4 bases. The CDR3 is 13 amino acids. Germline CDR1 is SQVTM and CDR2 is ANQGSEA. The CDR3 sequence is CSVDGTSYNEQFF. The CDR3 DNA follows: TGCAGCGTTGACGGGACTAGTTACAATGAGCAGTTCTTC.

The rearrangement links TRBV9 to TRBJ2-1; D not certain. Trimming cost V 0 bases and J 5 bases, with 6 bases left between them. CDR3 size: 13 residues. Germline V gives CDR1 SGDLS, CDR2 YYNGEE. The CDR3 region has the DNA TGTGCCAGCAGCGTAGGGCAGAACAATGAGCAGTTCTTC. Its protein is CASSVGQNNEQFF.

The chain couples TRBV5-8 to TRBJ2-1, with 10 nucleotides matching TRBD2. Per germline, CDR1 SGHTS and CDR2 YDEGEE. CDR3 length: 16 residues. Trimming removed 0 bases from V and 11 bases from J; junction bases left unmatched: 11. CDR3 DNA: TGTGCCAGCAGCTTGGGAAGCGGGGGGGCAGGCATAAAGCAGTTCTTC. This encodes CASSLGSGGAGIKQFF.

The chain combines TRBV27 with TRBJ1-1; no clear D gene. From germline, CDR1 is MNHEY and CDR2 SMNVEV (reference sequence). The CDR3 has 13 amino acids. Trimming pared 4 bases from V and 4 bases from J, leaving 10 bases between. CDR3 residues: CASSWGLSTEAFF. CDR3 nucleotides: TGTGCCAGCAGTTGGGGTCTATCCACTGAAGCTTTCTTT.

The J gene is TRBJ2-3, the V gene TRBV7-3, with 8 bases aligning to TRBD2. Germline CDR1 and CDR2: SGHTA and FQGTGA. J lost 2 bases, V lost 1 base, and 5 bases had no gene match. This CDR3 is built from 16 residues. In nucleotides, the CDR3 is TGTGCCAGCAGCTTAAATCCAGCGGGGGCCACAGATACGCAGTATTTT. Its translation is CASSLNPAGATDTQYF.

This chain links TRBV2 with TRBJ2-2; no definite D call. Deletions cut 3 bases from V and 4 bases from J, with 9 bases between. Germline values: CDR1 SNHLY, CDR2 FYNNEI. The CDR3 contains 14 residues. The CDR3 nucleotides are TGTGCCAGCAGTGATTCGAGCTTCACCGGGGAGCTGTTTTTT. Protein: CASSDSSFTGELFF. The variable domain in full, completed from reference TRBV2 and TRBJ2-2, reads EPEVTQTPSHQVTQMGQEVILRCVPISNHLYFYWYRQILGQKVEFLVSFYNNEISEKSEIFDDQFSVERPDGSNFTLKIRSTKLEDSAMYFCASSDSSFTGELFFGEGSRLTVL.

This chain uses TRBV19 with TRBJ2-5; TRBD2 matches at 9 bases. Trimming cost V 1 base and J 4 bases; bases outside gene matches: 4. In germline, CDR1 is LNHDA, CDR2 SQIVND (reference sequence). CDR3 length: 15 residues. The CDR3 DNA follows: TGTGCCAGTAGTATAGCCGGAGCGGGGGGAGAGACCCAGTACTTC. This translates into CASSIAGAGGETQYF.

The chain uses TRBV7-9 and TRBJ2-1; tentatively, D is TRBD1 (5 bases). There are 12 residues in the CDR3. V was pared by 4 bases and J by 8 bases, with 9 bases between. Germline loops: CDR1 SEHNR, CDR2 FQNEAQ (reference sequence). The CDR3 region is CASSYTGDEQFF. The DNA for the CDR3 is TGTGCCAGCAGCTATACAGGTGATGAGCAGTTCTTC.

This sequence joins TRBV7-9 and TRBJ2-3; maybe TRBD2 (5 bases). Germline assignment: CDR1 SEHNR and CDR2 FQNEAQ (reference sequence). V lost 5 bases to trimming and J lost 0 bases, with 18 bases between them. This CDR3 contains 17 residues. The CDR3 sequence is CASSQEAGRGSTDTQYF. The DNA for the CDR3 is TGTGCCAGCAGCCAAGAGGCAGGTCGAGGGAGCACAGATACGCAGTATTTT.

The V gene is TRBV11-2, the J gene TRBJ1-3, with unresolved D. The CDR3 totals 19 residues. Trimming took 5 bases from V and 3 from J, leaving 26 bases between them. Germline V gene sequence: CDR1 SGHAT, CDR2 FQNNGV. CDR3 sequence: CASSPNRLAWPGRGNTIYF. The CDR3 coding sequence is TGTGCCAGCAGCCCGAACAGATTAGCATGGCCCGGTCGTGGAAACACCATATATTTT.

The chain couples TRBV29-1 to TRBJ1-2; D is uncertain. Trimming removed 2 bases at V and 7 bases at J, with 17 bases between. CDR1 is SQVTM and CDR2 is ANQGSEA in the germline V gene. CDR3 size: 14 residues. The CDR3 here is CSVESVPSLGGYTF. Here the CDR3 DNA reads TGCAGCGTTGAATCGGTCCCTTCTTTGGGTGGCTACACCTTC.

Worth noting for this clone: Other DNA sequences in the same sample also yield this CDR3. V gene TRBV4-1 combines with J gene TRBJ2-3, with a possible D match to TRBD1 (6 bases). Germline CDR1 MGHRA, CDR2 YSYEKL. The CDR3 has 14 residues. Trimming shortened V by 5 bases and J by 3 bases, and 12 bases separated the two germline ends. The CDR3 here is CASSTGTSTDTQYF. The CDR3 DNA is TGCGCCAGCAGCACAGGGACGAGTACAGATACGCAGTATTTT.

The chain uses TRBV4-3 and TRBJ2-1; the match to TRBD2 covers 10 bases. Unmatched junction bases numbered 3, after V lost 2 bases and J lost 8 bases. In germline, CDR1 is LGHNA, CDR2 YSLEER. The CDR3 runs to 14 residues. CDR3 protein: CASSQLAGADEQFF. CDR3 DNA sequence: TGCGCCAGCAGCCAACTAGCGGGAGCGGATGAGCAGTTCTTC.

This clone was seen once. This CDR3 is also generated by other DNA sequences in the sample. CDR3 sequence reads: CASSLTGDGEKLFF. CDR3 nucleotides: TGTGCCAGCAGCCTCACAGGGGATGGGGAAAAACTGTTTTTT. The V call is TRBV7-9, the J call TRBJ1-4, with TRBD1 identical over 7 bases. V was pared by 5 bases and J by 8 bases, with 8 bases of the junction left unmatched. Germline V CDR1 and CDR2: SEHNR, FQNEAQ (reference sequence). This CDR3 has 14 residues.

V and J are TRBV5-1 and TRBJ2-6, with D perhaps matching TRBD1 or TRBD2 (5 bases each). The V end lost 3 bases, the J end lost 0 bases, and 19 bases lay between the germline ends. This CDR3 comprises 19 residues. Germline lookup yields CDR1 SGHRS and CDR2 YFSETQ. The CDR3 is CASSWDRDAWSSGANVLTF. CDR3 bases: TGCGCCAGCAGCTGGGATCGGGACGCCTGGAGCTCTGGGGCCAACGTCCTGACTTTC.

This chain links TRBV28 with TRBJ1-2; no clear D. The CDR3 loop spans 11 amino acids. The germline gives CDR1 MDHEN, CDR2 SYDVKM. The V end was cut by 5 bases, the J end by 8 bases, with 9 bases between. CDR3 nucleotide sequence: TGTGCCAGCAGTCCCCAGTTGGGCTACACCTTC. It yields the protein CASSPQLGYTF.